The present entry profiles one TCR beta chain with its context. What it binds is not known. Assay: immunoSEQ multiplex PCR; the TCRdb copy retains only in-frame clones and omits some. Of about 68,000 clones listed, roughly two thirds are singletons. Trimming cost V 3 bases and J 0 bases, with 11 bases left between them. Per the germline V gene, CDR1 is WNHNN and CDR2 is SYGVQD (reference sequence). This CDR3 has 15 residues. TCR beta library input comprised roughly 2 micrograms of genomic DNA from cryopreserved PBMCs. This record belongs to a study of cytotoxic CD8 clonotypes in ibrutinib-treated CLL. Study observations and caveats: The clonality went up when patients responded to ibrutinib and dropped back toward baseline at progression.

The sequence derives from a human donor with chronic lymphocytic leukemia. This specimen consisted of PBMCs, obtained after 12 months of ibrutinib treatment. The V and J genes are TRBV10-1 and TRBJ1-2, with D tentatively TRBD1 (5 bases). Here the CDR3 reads CASSESGPTNYGYTF. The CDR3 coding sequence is TGCGCCAGCAGTGAATCGGGGCCCACTAACTATGGCTACACCTTC.